This TCR beta chain was sequenced for a study of STAT5B mutations in CD4+ large granular lymphocyte leukemia. Regarding the study as a whole: Without HLA matching, higher CD4+ than CD8+ T-LGLL clonality could reflect small sample size.

Only a few counts were recorded for this clone. Its matching antigen is unknown. Profiled with immunoSEQ multiplex PCR; TCRdb holds only in-frame clones, not every one. The top ten hold approximately 1% of the sample, which has tens of thousands of clones, approximately 69% seen once. The source material was CD4+ T cells from blood buffy coats. The origin of this receptor is a human donor in good health.

CDR3 loop: CASSLPDLNTEAFF. As DNA, the CDR3 is TGCGCCAGCAGCTTGCCGGACTTGAACACTGAAGCTTTCTTT. This rearrangement joins TRBV5-1 to TRBJ1-1; D gene uncertain. Germline V lookup: CDR1 SGHRS, CDR2 YFSETQ. Deletions cut 1 base from V and 0 bases from J, with 7 bases between. The CDR3 is 14 amino acids.